The 21 T cell receptor beta chains below all came from one sample that was sequenced in a study of blood T cell repertoires in COVID-19. Produced via immunoSEQ multiplex PCR; TCRdb's table is partial and in-frame only. The repertoire holds 150,000 or so clones, with about 85% as singletons. The specimen was peripheral blood. The receptors were gathered from a woman in her 50s with COVID-19, enrolled during active disease.

The chain recombines TRBV3-1 (or the pseudogene TRBV3-2) with TRBJ2-5, with 7 bases aligning to TRBD2. With V trimmed by 8 bases and J by 5 bases, 8 bases remained unmatched. This CDR3 has 13 residues. CDR1 and CDR2 (germline): LGHDT, YNNKEL (reference sequence). DNA for the CDR3: TGTGCCAGCCAGCGGGGACGCCAGGAGACCCAGTACTTC. It translates to CASQRGRQETQYF.

The gene calls are TRBV4-2 and TRBJ2-3, with TRBD2 identical over 13 bases. V gave up 0 bases and J gave up 11 bases; unmatched junction bases: 5. Germline V CDR1 and CDR2: LGHNA, YNFKEQ. The CDR3 extends over 15 amino acids. The DNA of the CDR3 is TGTGCCAGCAGCCAAGATACTAGCGGGGGGGCTGGGCAGTATTTT. This gives the protein CASSQDTSGGAGQYF.

The chain joins TRBV3-1 (or the pseudogene TRBV3-2) to TRBJ1-5, with TRBD1 identical over 10 bases. Trimming removed 4 bases from V and 11 bases from J; junction bases left unmatched: 11. This CDR3 is 15 amino acids long. CDR1 is LGHDT, CDR2 YNNKEL, per germline (reference sequence). The CDR3 is CASSRRTGGIEAQHF. As DNA, the CDR3 is TGTGCCAGCAGCCGGCGGACAGGGGGAATTGAGGCCCAGCATTTT.

V gene TRBV7-9 combines with J gene TRBJ2-7, with 11 bases lining up with TRBD2. The ends lost 1 base at V and 7 bases at J; junction bases unmatched: 6. The CDR3 loop spans 15 amino acids. CDR1 and CDR2 from the germline V gene are SEHNR and FQNEAQ (reference sequence). The CDR3 sequence: CASSLVPSGGREQYF. DNA of the CDR3: TGTGCCAGCAGCTTAGTTCCTAGCGGGGGGAGGGAGCAGTACTTC.

The chain joins TRBV7-2 to TRBJ1-4; no firm D call. CDR1 and CDR2 from the germline V gene are SGHTA and FQGNSA. This CDR3 has 13 residues. V gave up 5 bases and J gave up 8 bases, with 12 bases separating them. The CDR3 nucleotides are TGTGCCAGCAGCCCCGGGGTAGGGGAAAAACTGTTTTTT. Translated, it gives CASSPGVGEKLFF.

J is TRBJ2-2 and V is TRBV7-6, with 7 bases fitting TRBD1. Looked up from germline, CDR1 is SGHVS and CDR2 is FNYEAQ. V lost 4 bases to trimming and J lost 4 bases; unmatched junction nucleotides: 9. The CDR3 is 16 residues long. CDR3 in amino acids: CASSSRTGIRTGELFF. The CDR3, as DNA: TGTGCCAGCAGCTCCAGGACAGGAATCCGCACCGGGGAGCTGTTTTTT.

The V gene is TRBV5-4, the J gene TRBJ2-1; 7 nucleotides match TRBD1. The CDR3 has 14 amino acids. Germline-derived CDR1 and CDR2 are SGHNT and YYREEE (reference sequence). With 3 bases clipped from V and 3 bases from J, the junction kept 3 bases outside the gene matches. CDR3: CASSSRTGYNEQFF. CDR3 in DNA: TGTGCCAGCAGCTCCCGGACAGGCTACAATGAGCAGTTCTTC.

CDR3: CASSEFRGGIDTQYF. The CDR3 DNA reads as TGTGCCAGCAGTGAATTTAGGGGGGGCATAGATACGCAGTATTTT. The genes are TRBV6-1 and TRBJ2-3; D is possibly TRBD2 (7 bases). This CDR3 has 15 amino acids. The germline V gene has CDR1 MNHNS and CDR2 SASEGT. The V end lost 2 bases, the J end lost 5 bases, and 14 bases lay between the germline ends.

The V call is TRBV5-5, the J call TRBJ2-7; D might be TRBD1 (6 bases). Germline assignment: CDR1 SGHKS and CDR2 YYEKEE (reference sequence). This CDR3 comprises 14 residues. Trimming stripped 3 bases from V and 1 base from J, with 11 bases between. The CDR3 region is CASSSNDRSYEQYF. The DNA of the CDR3 is TGTGCCAGCAGCTCGAATGACAGGTCCTACGAGCAGTACTTC. Full variable domain (outside the CDR3, taken from reference TRBV5-5 and TRBJ2-7): DAGVTQSPTHLIKTRGQQVTLRCSPISGHKSVSWYQQVLGQGPQFIFQYYEKEERGRGNFPDRFSARQFPNYSSELNVNALLLGDSALYLCASSSNDRSYEQYFGPGTRLTVT.

This chain joins TRBV25-1 and TRBJ2-2; 7 nucleotides line up with TRBD1. Germline CDR1 reads MGHDK; CDR2 reads SYGVNS. V dropped 4 bases and J dropped 2; count of bases not matched to a gene: 10. The CDR3 is made up of 17 amino acids. DNA of the CDR3: TGTGCCAGCAGTGGAGAGCTCGGGACAGTAAACACCGGGGAGCTGTTTTTT. It codes for CASSGELGTVNTGELFF.

This chain joins TRBV6-5 and TRBJ1-6; D may be TRBD1 (5 bases). Germline V gives CDR1 MNHEY, CDR2 SVGAGI. This CDR3 spans 15 amino acids. Trimming removed 5 bases from V and 6 bases from J, with 14 bases in between. The CDR3 is CASSQNQGSNSPLHF. The CDR3 DNA is TGTGCCAGCAGTCAGAATCAGGGTTCTAATTCACCCCTCCACTTT.

The chain joins TRBV9 to TRBJ1-1; 7 positions match TRBD1. This CDR3 comprises 18 residues. The germline V gene has CDR1 SGDLS and CDR2 YYNGEE. Unmatched junction bases numbered 14, after V lost 3 bases and J lost 0 bases. The DNA of the CDR3 is TGTGCCAGCAGCGACAGCAGGGGGATAGGGTTGTTGAACACTGAAGCTTTCTTT. Its translation: CASSDSRGIGLLNTEAFF.

The chain carries TRBV7-9 and TRBJ1-2; no reliable D call. With 2 bases removed from V and 6 bases from J, the gap between germline ends came to 13 bases. The CDR3 is made up of 14 amino acids. Germline V lookup: CDR1 SEHNR, CDR2 FQNEAQ (reference sequence). CDR3 in DNA: TGTGCCAGCAGCTTAACTGGGTCGGGAGATGGCTACACCTTC. Residues: CASSLTGSGDGYTF.

A single count supports this clone. V usage is TRBV6-5 and J usage is TRBJ2-1; possible D gene TRBD1, 6 bases. Germline loops: CDR1 MNHEY, CDR2 SVGAGI. The length of the CDR3 is 15 residues. The V gene lost 2 bases and the J gene lost 7 bases, with 15 bases spanning the gap. The CDR3 DNA reads TGTGCCAGCAGTTACGCCAGGGGCCTGGGGAATGAGCAGTTCTTC. Protein product: CASSYARGLGNEQFF.

The chain combines TRBV5-4 with TRBJ1-1; tentative D call: TRBD1 (5 bases). V dropped 4 bases and J dropped 5 bases, with 21 bases sitting between them. The germline V gene has CDR1 SGHNT and CDR2 YYREEE (reference sequence). The CDR3 covers 16 residues. This CDR3 is CASSPTRGGGYTEAFF. The CDR3 DNA reads as TGTGCCAGCAGCCCCACCCGGGGGGGAGGGTATACTGAAGCTTTCTTT. Supplemented by reference TRBV5-4 and TRBJ1-1, the full variable domain reads ETGVTQSPTHLIKTRGQQVTLRCSSQSGHNTVSWYQQALGQGPQFIFQYYREEENGRGNFPPRFSGLQFPNYSSELNVNALELDDSALYLCASSPTRGGGYTEAFFGQGTRLTVV.

Note on this clone: An end of the junction differs from the germline gene, which may be a read error. The rearrangement links TRBV5-1 to TRBJ1-6; 8 nucleotides agree with TRBD1. Per the germline V gene, CDR1 is SGHRS and CDR2 is YFSETQ. The CDR3 has 19 amino acids. The CDR3 DNA reads TGCGCCAGCAGCTTGGCCCCCAGGGCAGGGGGCTCCGATAATTCACCCCTCCACTTT. It is translated as CASSLAPRAGGSDNSPLHF.

The genes are TRBV12-3 or TRBV12-4 and TRBJ2-5; tentative D call: TRBD1 (5 bases). Between the trimmed V and J ends, which lost 6 bases and 3 bases, there was a span of 11 bases. This CDR3 has 13 amino acids. The CDR3 sequence: CASSLGREETQYF. Here the CDR3 DNA reads TGTGCCAGCAGCCTGGGCAGGGAAGAGACCCAGTACTTC.

The chain carries TRBV27 and TRBJ2-7, with D possibly being TRBD1 (6 bases). This CDR3 has 14 residues. Germline lookup yields CDR1 MNHEY and CDR2 SMNVEV (reference sequence). Trimming removed 0 bases at V and 2 bases at J, with 8 bases between. The CDR3, as DNA: TGTGCCAGCAGTTTATCTCCAGGGGCCTACGAGCAGTACTTC. This translates into CASSLSPGAYEQYF.

The chain has TRBV10-1 and TRBJ1-1; 7 positions agree with TRBD1. CDR3 length: 14 residues. Trimming cost V 0 bases and J 7 bases; bases outside gene matches: 5. The germline gives CDR1 WNHNN, CDR2 SYGVQD (reference sequence). The CDR3 bases are TGCGCCAGCAGTGAGTCAGGGGGCAAATTTGAAGCTTTCTTT. Translating it yields CASSESGGKFEAFF.

CDR3 sequence (DNA): TGTGCCAGCAGGGCAGGGGCCAGCTCCTACGAGCAGTACTTC. As protein: CASRAGASSYEQYF. The V and J genes are TRBV6-5 and TRBJ2-7; the D gene is possibly TRBD1 (6 bases). The CDR3 consists of 14 residues. In germline, CDR1 is MNHEY, CDR2 SVGAGI. The germline V and J ends were trimmed by 6 bases and 0 bases, with 12 bases remaining between them.

The gene calls are TRBV4-1 and TRBJ1-1; D is uncertain. Germline values: CDR1 MGHRA, CDR2 YSYEKL. V was pared by 1 base and J by 3 bases, with 6 bases between. The CDR3 covers 13 residues. In DNA form, the CDR3 reads TGCGCCAGCAGCCAAGTACATGACACTGAAGCTTTCTTT. It yields the protein CASSQVHDTEAFF.